The subject of this entry is one T cell receptor (beta chain). The entry originates in a study of blood T cell repertoires in COVID-19. Study at large: T cells, B-cell-depleted T cells, or PBMCs supplied cDNA or gDNA.

The V gene end was trimmed by 0 bases and the J gene end by 7 bases; junction bases not matched to a gene: 1. The CDR3 contains 15 residues. Germline CDR1 reads LNHNV; CDR2 reads YYDKDF (reference sequence). In the original analysis: Amplification from reference gene primers served as the basis for estimated nucleated cell counts. The method was immunoSEQ multiplex PCR; TCRdb's version includes in-frame clones alone and lacks a portion of them. Clonal size and the V and J genes are those of that table, whereas D and trimming came from the DNA. Of around 210,000 clones listed, over 60% were seen once; the top ten hold less than 7%.

The genes are TRBV15 and TRBJ2-1; 12 positions match TRBD2. The sequenced sample consisted of peripheral blood. The clonotype was recovered from a woman aged 70-85 years with acute or convalescent COVID-19. In nucleotides, the CDR3 is TGTGCCACCAGCAGAGATCTAGCGGGGGGGAATGAGCAGTTCTTC. Amino acid sequence: CATSRDLAGGNEQFF.